This is a list of T cell receptor beta chains from one sample in a study of CD8 T cells in ankylosing spondylitis. TCRdb re-called the 5' RACE reads through MiXCR, storing one row per CDR3 protein. The sample has more than 150,000 distinct CDR3 sequences; roughly 18% are singletons. The sequencing sample was made of blood, either unsorted or a sorted T cell fraction (not recorded which). The receptor set was obtained from a male donor aged 10-29 years with ankylosing spondylitis or in good health (not recorded which). The CDR3 runs from the conserved cysteine through the conserved F or W. A D gene is named only where the DNA matches it firmly. Size is omitted from some rows. Given values are once, few, many or a class for expanded clones.

v_call	clone_size	j_call	cdr3_length	d_call	cdr3_aa	cdr3_nt
TRBV6-5	many	TRBJ2-5	14	TRBD2	CASGGMGLAETQYF	TGTGCCAGCGGCGGGATGGGACTAGCAGAGACCCAGTACTTC
TRBV10-3	many	TRBJ2-1	12	-	CAISPGSIQLFF	TGTGCCATCAGCCCCGGGTCCATTCAACTGTTCTTC
TRBV20-1	-	TRBJ2-1	16	TRBD2	CSARDPFSGYYNEQFF	TGCAGTGCTAGAGACCCGTTTAGCGGGTACTACAATGAGCAGTTCTTC
TRBV15	many	TRBJ2-1	16	TRBD2	CATSRGLAVGDNEQFF	TGTGCCACCAGCAGAGGACTAGCGGTGGGCGACAATGAGCAGTTCTTC
TRBV30	-	TRBJ2-6	16	-	CAWSSSPFSGANVLTF	TGTGCCTGGAGTTCAAGTCCATTTTCTGGGGCCAACGTCCTGACTTTC
TRBV6-5	many	TRBJ2-1	16	TRBD1	CASRAWGQGVYNEQFF	TGTGCCAGCAGAGCCTGGGGACAGGGGGTATACAATGAGCAGTTCTTC
TRBV7-6	-	TRBJ2-1	14	-	CASSLGGGSDEQFF	TGTGCCAGCAGCTTGGGGGGTGGTAGCGATGAGCAGTTCTTC
TRBV20-1	few	TRBJ2-1	15	-	CSASKGARLDNEQFF	TGCAGTGCTAGTAAAGGGGCGCGACTTGACAATGAGCAGTTCTTC
TRBV20-1	many	TRBJ2-5	14	-	CSARASRSQGTQYF	TGCAGTGCTAGAGCCTCCCGAAGCCAAGGGACCCAGTACTTC
TRBV6-2/TRBV6-3	many	TRBJ1-3	11	-	CASGQGVTIYF	TGTGCCAGCGGGCAAGGGGTCACCATATATTTT
TRBV29-1	-	TRBJ2-5	13	-	CSVAHLIQETQYF	TGCAGCGTTGCACACCTGATCCAAGAGACCCAGTACTTC
TRBV25-1	many	TRBJ2-5	15	TRBD2	CASSEFLAGEGTQYF	TGTGCCAGCAGTGAATTTCTAGCGGGAGAAGGGACCCAGTACTTC
TRBV5-1	-	TRBJ2-1	15	TRBD1	CASSYGQGARNEQFF	TGCGCCAGCAGCTATGGACAGGGGGCCAGGAATGAGCAGTTCTTC
TRBV28	many	TRBJ2-7	14	-	CASSFPSGAGEQYF	TGTGCCAGCAGTTTTCCGTCCGGGGCTGGCGAGCAGTACTTC